These T cell receptor beta chains were read from a single sample in a study of long-term antiretroviral therapy in people with HIV. TCRdb's copy holds only in-frame clones and misses some; the assay was immunoSEQ multiplex PCR. The data contain tens of thousands of clones, approximately 80% of them singletons. The source material was unsorted PBMCs, sampled 0.5 years after starting antiretroviral therapy. The receptors originated from a man between 18 and 29 years old with HIV. Each CDR3 is given with its conserved first and last residue.

TRBV28,TRBJ2-5,CASSSPGFQGGLLETQYF
TRBV28,TRBJ1-2,CASSLGHYGYTF
TRBV11-3,TRBJ2-2,CASSLGSAGELFF
TRBV18,TRBJ1-5,CASSPYNREDQPQHF
TRBV27,TRBJ1-4,CASSLWGTTNEKLFF
TRBV7-8,TRBJ1-4,CASRPDGLTSTNEKLFF
TRBV30,TRBJ2-5,CAWSVRTWETQYF
TRBV9,TRBJ1-2,CASRESHRGDYGYTF
TRBV4-1,TRBJ2-2,CASKVGGGAPGELFF
TRBV18,TRBJ2-5,CASSPKETQYF
TRBV11-3,TRBJ2-7,CASSLEGQGSTRQYF
TRBV11-2,TRBJ2-3,CASTDGSGGISTDTQYF
TRBV5-5,TRBJ2-7,CASTPGSYYEQYF
TRBV5-6,TRBJ2-3,CASSSRTVFSQYF
TRBV27,TRBJ2-5,CASSPRYRNLETQYF
TRBV7-9,TRBJ1-2,CASSPPAERNYGYTF
TRBV7-2,TRBJ1-3,CASSLGGAYSGNTIYF
TRBV5-6,TRBJ2-1,CASSVRTSWRNNEQFF
TRBV5-8,TRBJ2-7,CASSLTAGVEQYF
TRBV7-2,TRBJ2-7,CASSLGVAGHEQYF
TRBV9,TRBJ2-5,CASSVGMGVGVTQYF
TRBV7-9,TRBJ2-7,CASSLLASGIYEQYF
TRBV5-4,TRBJ2-1,CAALRGGHRDNEQFF
TRBV5-8,TRBJ1-6,CASSAPGLVNSPLHF
TRBV7-9,TRBJ2-1,CASSSDRGPYNEQFF
TRBV5-1,TRBJ2-2,CASNWGETGELFF
TRBV5-5,TRBJ1-4,CASSFGRINEKLFF
TRBV11-2,TRBJ2-7,CASSLGQGVLGYEQYF
TRBV19,TRBJ1-1,CASNSQGRHEAFF
TRBV5-1,TRBJ2-1,CASSSESGQGHEQFF
TRBV7-9,TRBJ1-5,CASSAWDSNQPQHF
TRBV5-6,TRBJ2-7,CASNHRSGEQYF
TRBV28,TRBJ2-3,CASRGDLRTDTQYF
TRBV28,TRBJ2-1,CASSARGALYNEQFF
TRBV28,TRBJ1-2,CASSLEDGMYGYTF
TRBV7-2,TRBJ1-1,CASRQPINTEAFF
TRBV6-4,TRBJ1-2,CASSDEAGNYGYTF
TRBV7-9,TRBJ2-7,CASSYRDSAYEQYF
TRBV5-1,TRBJ1-4,CASREEGTGREKLFF
TRBV7-6,TRBJ2-1,CASSLGGRSNEQFF
TRBV9,TRBJ2-3,CASRKGGGPSTDTQYF
TRBV29-1,TRBJ1-5,CSVAGSYSNQPQHF
TRBV5-1,TRBJ2-4,CASSSNPGLAGGAKNIQYF
TRBV14,TRBJ2-7,CASSQAYEQYF
TRBV10-3,TRBJ2-7,CATETSGEQYF
TRBV11-2,TRBJ1-1,CASSLALNTEAFF
TRBV11-2,TRBJ1-2,CASSLYEGATYGYTF
TRBV5-1,TRBJ2-5,CASSPPEGTQYF
TRBV18,TRBJ2-3,CASSPTLAGALDF
TRBV13,TRBJ2-7,CASSLYDRTGSREQYF
TRBV27,TRBJ2-1,CASSLTSGTYDEQFF
TRBV18,TRBJ2-1,CASSYSAEQFF